Below are 16 T cell receptor beta chains sequenced from a single sample in a study of shared clonotypes between healthy human individuals. The method was immunoSEQ multiplex PCR; TCRdb's version includes in-frame clones alone and lacks a portion of them. Of about 490,000 clones listed, 70% to 85% were seen once; the top ten hold 9.5% to 15%. The sequenced sample consisted of PBMCs. The receptors were sampled from a middle-aged woman in good health. Some clones in this sample may be carry-over from other donors' samples.

V gene TRBV11-2 combines with J gene TRBJ2-1; D might be TRBD1 (6 bases). The length of the CDR3 is 15 residues. Germline V CDR1 and CDR2: SGHAT, FQNNGV. Between the trimmed V and J ends, which lost 5 bases and 0 bases, there was a span of 11 bases. The CDR3 DNA reads TGTGCCAGCAGCCAAACAGGGAACTCCTACAATGAGCAGTTCTTC. This translates into CASSQTGNSYNEQFF.

A word on this clone: The same CDR3 arises from other DNA sequences in this sample as well. The chain couples TRBV7-9 to TRBJ2-1; D is ambiguous. The V end lost 3 bases, the J end lost 1 base, and 7 bases lay between the germline ends. CDR3 length equals 14 residues. The germline gives CDR1 SEHNR, CDR2 FQNEAQ (reference sequence). The CDR3 reads CASSLSSSYNEQFF. Here the CDR3 DNA reads TGTGCCAGCAGCTTGAGCAGTTCCTACAATGAGCAGTTCTTC. The full variable domain, in which reference TRBV7-9 and TRBJ2-1 provide the parts outside the CDR3, is DTGVSQNPRHKITKRGQNVTFRCDPISEHNRLYWYRQTLGQGPEFLTYFQNEAQLEKSRLLSDRFSAERPKGSFSTLEIQRTEQGDSAMYLCASSLSSSYNEQFFGPGTRLTVL.

Only a few counts were recorded for this clone. The V call is TRBV29-1, the J call TRBJ2-7; D not certain. The germline V gene has CDR1 SQVTM and CDR2 ANQGSEA. The CDR3 runs to 16 residues. V lost 1 base, J lost 2 bases, and 18 bases lay in between. The chain's CDR3 is CSVEAPVANLAYEQYF. CDR3 sequence (DNA): TGCAGCGTTGAAGCACCCGTGGCTAATCTAGCCTACGAGCAGTACTTC.

This clone came up a few times. CDR3 sequence: CASRRGDNEQFF. DNA of the CDR3: TGTGCCAGCAGGAGGGGGGACAATGAGCAGTTCTTC. V gene TRBV7-2 combines with J gene TRBJ2-1; possibly TRBD1 or TRBD2 for D (6 bases each). Trimming took 6 bases from V and 5 from J, leaving 8 bases between them. The germline V gene has CDR1 SGHTA and CDR2 FQGNSA. CDR3 length: 12 amino acids. The full variable domain, in which reference TRBV7-2 and TRBJ2-1 provide the parts outside the CDR3, is GAGVSQSPSNKVTEKGKDVELRCDPISGHTALYWYRQSLGQGLEFLIYFQGNSAPDKSGLPSDRFSAERTGGSVSTLTIQRTQQEDSAVYLCASRRGDNEQFFGPGTRLTVL.

Points on this clone: A much larger clone differs from this one at a single base, so this may be a read error. The chain employs TRBV7-2 and TRBJ2-3, with a possible D match to TRBD2 (5 bases). The CDR3 is 13 amino acids. Trimming removed 4 bases from V and 0 bases from J, with 5 bases in between. Germline lookup yields CDR1 SGHTA and CDR2 FQGNSA. In DNA form, the CDR3 reads TGTGCCAGCAGCTGGACTAGCACAGATACGCAGTATTTT. Encoded protein: CASSWTSTDTQYF.

As regards this clone: Distinct nucleotide sequences in the sample also encode this CDR3. The chain links TRBV30 to TRBJ2-2; D possibly corresponds to TRBD1 (6 bases). Trimming took 2 bases from V and 0 from J, leaving 7 bases between them. The CDR3 runs to 14 residues. Germline V lookup: CDR1 GTSNPN, CDR2 SVGIG (reference sequence). CDR3 DNA: TGTGCCTGGAGTCGACAGGCGAACACCGGGGAGCTGTTTTTT. It codes for CAWSRQANTGELFF. Full variable domain (missing parts from reference TRBV30 and TRBJ2-2): SQTIHQWPATLVQPVGSPLSLECTVEGTSNPNLYWYRQAAGRGLQLLFYSVGIGQISSEVPQNLSASRPQDRQFILSSKKLLLSDSGFYLCAWSRQANTGELFFGEGSRLTVL.

V is TRBV6-4 and J is TRBJ2-3, with D perhaps being TRBD1 or TRBD2 (5 bases each). This CDR3 contains 16 residues. Trimming left V 6 bases short and J 2 bases short, with 18 bases between. Germline-derived CDR1 and CDR2 are MRHNA and SNTAGT. Here the CDR3 DNA reads TGTGCCAGCAGCGCACGAGGGACCTGGAACACAGATACGCAGTATTTT. Its translation: CASSARGTWNTDTQYF.

The chain has TRBV18 and TRBJ2-3; TRBD1 aligns across 7 bases. The V gene end was trimmed by 3 bases and the J gene end by 7 bases; junction bases not matched to a gene: 7. Per germline, CDR1 KGHSH and CDR2 LQKENI. This CDR3 is 14 amino acids long. CDR3 nucleotide sequence: TGTGCCAGCTCACCCGGAACCAGGGGGAATACGCAGTATTTT. It encodes CASSPGTRGNTQYF.

This clone turned up a few times. The chain uses TRBV5-6 and TRBJ1-1; no clear D gene. Germline V gene lookup returns CDR1 SGHDT and CDR2 YYEEEE. The ends were cut back, 0 bases at V and 1 base at J, with 13 bases in the middle. The CDR3 length is 16 residues. The CDR3 loop reads CASSLGIHGPNTEAFF. The DNA of the CDR3 is TGTGCCAGCAGCTTGGGAATCCACGGTCCGAACACTGAAGCTTTCTTT.

This chain joins TRBV2 and TRBJ2-5; D is perhaps TRBD2 (6 bases). The ends were cut back, 6 bases at V and 4 bases at J, with 15 bases in the middle. Germline assignment: CDR1 SNHLY and CDR2 FYNNEI. The CDR3 contains 14 residues. The CDR3 is CASRERHGGETQYF. The DNA of the CDR3 is TGTGCCAGCAGGGAAAGACACGGGGGAGAGACCCAGTACTTC.

Concerning this clone itself: A single base is all that separates this from a far larger clone, so a read error is likely. This CDR3 is also generated by other DNA sequences in the sample. The chain has TRBV5-1 and TRBJ1-1; tentative D call: TRBD1 (6 bases). The germline V gene has CDR1 SGHRS and CDR2 YFSETQ. The CDR3 totals 13 residues. Written as DNA, the CDR3 is TGCGCCAGCAGCTTTTACAGGGCCACTGAAGCCTTCTTT. Its protein is CASSFYRATEAFF.

Comments on this clone: One end of the junction fails to match germline, which may point to a read error. The genes are TRBV18 and TRBJ1-5; D not resolved. The CDR3 is made up of 14 amino acids. Germline V gene lookup returns CDR1 KGHSH and CDR2 LQKENI. CDR3 bases: TGTGCCAGCTCACCAGGGAATAGCAGTCAGCCCCAGCATTTT. Its translation: CASSPGNSSQPQHF.

The chain combines TRBV19 with TRBJ1-2; 10 bases align to TRBD1. Germline assignment: CDR1 LNHDA and CDR2 SQIVND (reference sequence). The CDR3 spans 15 residues. With 4 bases clipped from V and 2 bases from J, the junction kept 4 bases outside the gene matches. In nucleotides, the CDR3 is TGTGCCAGTAGTACAGGACAGGGGGTCAACTATGGCTACACCTTC. Residues: CASSTGQGVNYGYTF.

The chain recombines TRBV2 with TRBJ2-7; TRBD1 agrees at 12 bases. The germline gives CDR1 SNHLY, CDR2 FYNNEI. The junction had 5 bases not matched to a gene; V was cut back by 7 bases and J by 7 bases. The CDR3 is 13 residues long. The CDR3 region has the DNA TGTGCCAGCACGGGACAGGGGGCGCGGGAGCAGTACTTC. This encodes CASTGQGAREQYF.

V gene TRBV14 combines with J gene TRBJ2-5; 11 nucleotides line up with TRBD2. The CDR3 is 19 amino acids. Looked up from germline, CDR1 is SGHDN and CDR2 is FVKESK. With 3 bases clipped from V and 0 bases from J, the junction kept 12 bases outside the gene matches. The CDR3 DNA sequence: TGTGCCAGCAGCCATCCCCCGGGACTAGCGGCTATGTACCAAGAGACCCAGTACTTC. As protein: CASSHPPGLAAMYQETQYF.

A note on this clone: The junction departs from germline at one end; a sequencing error may be responsible. The chain combines TRBV29-1 with TRBJ2-5; 7 positions agree with TRBD2. The germline gives CDR1 SQVTM, CDR2 ANQGSEA. The CDR3 has 13 amino acids. The CDR3 is CSVDGGTNKGVDF. The DNA of the CDR3 is TGCAGCGTTGACGGAGGGACTAATAAAGGGGTAGACTTC.